This entry lists 12 T cell receptor beta chains sequenced from one sample in a study of molecular identifiers for immune sequencing clone quantification. MiXCR, applied by TCRdb to the PCR reads, yields one record per CDR3 protein. The table includes about 320,000 distinct CDR3 sequences, under 25% detected once. Sequencing input: naive CD8+ T cells from blood, with Jurkat cell RNA spiked in. Indicated subset: FACS-sorted CD8+CD4-CCR7+CD45RA+ naive T cells. The source of these receptors is a human donor in good health. Some libraries in this study had Jurkat cell RNA spiked in.

The J gene is TRBJ2-3, the V gene TRBV6-5; D not certain. The CDR3 contains 11 residues. Germline V gene data show CDR1 as MNHEY and CDR2 as SVGAGI. Trimming took off 4 bases at V and 7 bases at J, with 6 bases between the two ends. The CDR3 sequence: CASSSVHTQYF. The CDR3 region has the DNA TGTGCCAGCAGTTCCGTGCATACGCAGTATTTT.

As to this clonotype: A read error may account for a junction end that differs from germline. The chain links TRBV12-3 or TRBV12-4 to TRBJ2-5; TRBD2 agrees at 7 bases. The CDR3 is 12 amino acids. The CDR3, as DNA: TGCGCCAGCGGGACTTCAGGGGAGACCCAGTACTTC. Translated, it gives CASGTSGETQYF.

This chain joins TRBV27 and TRBJ2-4; D perhaps matches TRBD1 (6 bases). The CDR3 is 16 amino acids. CDR1 is MNHEY, CDR2 SMNVEV, per germline (reference sequence). Trimming cost V 11 bases and J 0 bases, with 20 bases left between them. As DNA, the CDR3 is TGTGCCGGTCAAGGGGTGGGGGCGGGAGCCAAAAACATTCAGTACTTC. This encodes CAGQGVGAGAKNIQYF.

The V gene is TRBV12-3 or TRBV12-4, the J gene TRBJ2-1, with D uncertain. The CDR3 loop spans 16 amino acids. The V gene lost 6 bases and the J gene lost 6 bases, with 21 bases spanning the gap. The CDR3 is CASSTTGPFLFNEQFF. CDR3 nucleotide sequence: TGTGCCAGCAGCACAACCGGGCCATTTTTGTTCAATGAGCAGTTCTTC.

The J gene is TRBJ2-3, the V gene TRBV28, with TRBD2 matching 10 bases. V was pared by 8 bases and J by 5 bases, with 13 bases of the junction left unmatched. Germline V CDR1 and CDR2: MDHEN, SYDVKM. The CDR3 is 16 amino acids. The CDR3 sequence: CASGYPSGSSVDTQYF. The CDR3 DNA reads as TGTGCCAGCGGTTACCCTAGCGGGAGCTCAGTAGATACGCAGTATTTT.

The chain has TRBV13 and TRBJ1-1; no reliable D call. CDR1 is PRHDT and CDR2 is FYEKMQ in the germline V gene (reference sequence). V was shortened by 0 bases and J by 10 bases, with 15 bases between the two germline ends. The CDR3 consists of 14 residues. As DNA, the CDR3 is TGTGCCAGCAGCTTAGGCCGAGGAGGGAAGGGAGCTTTCTTT. Translated: CASSLGRGGKGAFF.

V usage is TRBV6-2 or TRBV6-3 and J usage is TRBJ2-3, with D possibly being TRBD1 (6 bases). V shed 8 bases and J shed 3 bases, with 18 bases lying between them. This CDR3 region has 15 residues. Germline CDR1 is MNHEY and CDR2 is SVGEGT. The CDR3 protein is CASQGTRTSTDTQYF. The CDR3 DNA follows: TGTGCCAGCCAGGGGACAAGGACGAGTACAGATACGCAGTATTTT.

Ten or more counts support this clonotype. The genes are TRBV2 and TRBJ1-5; D gene uncertain. CDR3 size: 12 residues. Germline assignment: CDR1 SNHLY and CDR2 FYNNEI. Trimming took off 2 bases at V and 6 bases at J, with 5 bases between the two ends. CDR3 nucleotides: TGTGCCAGCAGTGAACAGCTTCAGCCCCAGCATTTT. Translating it yields CASSEQLQPQHF.

Turning to this clonotype: Just one base apart from a much larger clone, this may be a read error. V and J are TRBV2 and TRBJ2-7, with 7 bases that match TRBD1. Per germline, CDR1 SNHLY and CDR2 FYNNEI. The CDR3 runs 13 residues. The junction had 9 bases not matched to a gene; V was cut back by 6 bases and J by 7 bases. This chain's CDR3 is CASSLTGPGEQYF. DNA of the CDR3: TGTGCCAGCAGCCTGACAGGGCCGGGAGAGCAGTACTTC.

This clonotype has more than one count but fewer than ten. The rearrangement uses TRBV4-1 and TRBJ2-1; D is possibly TRBD2 (5 bases). The CDR3 is 13 amino acids. Germline CDR1 reads MGHRA; CDR2 reads YSYEKL. V lost 5 bases, J lost 8 bases, and 13 bases lay in between. The CDR3 DNA is TGCGCCAGCAGCGCGGACTGGGGTGATGAGCAGTTCTTC. It is translated as CASSADWGDEQFF.

A remark on this clonotype: The CDR3 ends on some other residue instead of the conserved phenylalanine or tryptophan, so this is likely a read error. V usage is TRBV11-2 and J usage is TRBJ2-5; D is unclear. The germline gives CDR1 SGHAT, CDR2 FQNNGV. There are 14 residues in the CDR3. V lost 5 bases, J lost 0 bases, and 10 bases lay in between. The CDR3 DNA sequence: TGTGCCAGCAGCCCCGACTTGTACCAAGAGACCCAGTACCTC. Amino acids: CASSPDLYQETQYL.

Comment on this clonotype: A read error may explain this, as a much larger clone is one base away. The chain joins TRBV7-8 to TRBJ1-4, with a possible D match to TRBD1 (5 bases). Trimming pared 3 bases from V and 1 base from J, leaving 12 bases between. The germline V gene encodes CDR1 SGHVS and CDR2 FQNEAQ. The CDR3 is 16 amino acids. For the CDR3, the DNA is TGTGCCAGCAGCTTCCGCAGGGAGTTAACTAATGAAAAACTGTTTTTT. Translation: CASSFRRELTNEKLFF. The full variable domain, in which reference TRBV7-8 and TRBJ1-4 provide the parts outside the CDR3, is GAGVSQSPRYKVAKRGQDVALRCDPISGHVSLFWYQQALGQGPEFLTYFQNEAQLDKSGLPSDRFFAERPEGSVSTLKIQRTQQEDSAVYLCASSFRRELTNEKLFFGSGTQLSVL.